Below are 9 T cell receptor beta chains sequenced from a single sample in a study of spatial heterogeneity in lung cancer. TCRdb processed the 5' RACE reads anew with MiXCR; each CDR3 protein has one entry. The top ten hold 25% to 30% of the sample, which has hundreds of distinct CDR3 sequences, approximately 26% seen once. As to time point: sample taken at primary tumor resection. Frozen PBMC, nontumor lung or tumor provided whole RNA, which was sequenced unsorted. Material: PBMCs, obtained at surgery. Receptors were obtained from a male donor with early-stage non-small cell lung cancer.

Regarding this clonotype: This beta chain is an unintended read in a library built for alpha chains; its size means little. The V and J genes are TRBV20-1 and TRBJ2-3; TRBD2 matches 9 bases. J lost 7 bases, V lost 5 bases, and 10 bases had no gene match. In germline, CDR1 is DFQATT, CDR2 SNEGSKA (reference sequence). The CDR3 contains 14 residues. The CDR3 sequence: CSAPTSGGRNTQYF. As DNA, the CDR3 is TGCAGTGCTCCGACTAGCGGAGGCAGAAATACGCAGTATTTT.

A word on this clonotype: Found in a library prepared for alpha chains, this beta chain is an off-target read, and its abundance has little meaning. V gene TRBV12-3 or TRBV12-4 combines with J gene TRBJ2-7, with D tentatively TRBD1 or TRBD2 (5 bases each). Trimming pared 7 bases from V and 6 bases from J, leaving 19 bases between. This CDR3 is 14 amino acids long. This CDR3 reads CASTRPGPRSEQYF. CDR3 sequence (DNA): TGTGCCAGCACCCGACCGGGACCGCGATCCGAGCAGTACTTC.

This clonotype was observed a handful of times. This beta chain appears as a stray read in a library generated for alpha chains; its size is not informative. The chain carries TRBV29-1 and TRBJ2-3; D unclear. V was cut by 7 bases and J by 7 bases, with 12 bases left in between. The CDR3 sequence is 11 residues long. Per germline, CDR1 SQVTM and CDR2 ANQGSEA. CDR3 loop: CSAWNLNTQYF. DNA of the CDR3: TGCAGCGCCTGGAATTTGAATACGCAGTATTTT.

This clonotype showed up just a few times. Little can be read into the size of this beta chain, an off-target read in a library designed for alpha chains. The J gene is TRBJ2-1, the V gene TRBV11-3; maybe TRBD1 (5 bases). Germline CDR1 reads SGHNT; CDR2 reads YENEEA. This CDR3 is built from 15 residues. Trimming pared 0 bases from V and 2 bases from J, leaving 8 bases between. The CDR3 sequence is CASSLEQGTYNEQFF. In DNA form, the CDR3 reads TGTGCCAGCAGCTTAGAGCAGGGAACCTACAATGAGCAGTTCTTC. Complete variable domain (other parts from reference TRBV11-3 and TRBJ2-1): EAGVVQSPRYKIIEKKQPVAFWCNPISGHNTLYWYLQNLGQGPELLIRYENEEAVDDSQLPKDRFSAERLKGVDSTLKIQPAELGDSAVYLCASSLEQGTYNEQFFGPGTRLTVL.

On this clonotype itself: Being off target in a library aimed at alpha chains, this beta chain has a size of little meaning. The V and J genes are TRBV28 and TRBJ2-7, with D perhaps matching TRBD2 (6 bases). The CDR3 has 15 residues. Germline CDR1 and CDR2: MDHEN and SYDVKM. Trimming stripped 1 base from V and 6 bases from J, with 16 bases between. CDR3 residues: CASSLFGRRVGEQYF. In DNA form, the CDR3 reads TGTGCCAGCAGTTTATTTGGAAGGAGGGTCGGCGAGCAGTACTTC.

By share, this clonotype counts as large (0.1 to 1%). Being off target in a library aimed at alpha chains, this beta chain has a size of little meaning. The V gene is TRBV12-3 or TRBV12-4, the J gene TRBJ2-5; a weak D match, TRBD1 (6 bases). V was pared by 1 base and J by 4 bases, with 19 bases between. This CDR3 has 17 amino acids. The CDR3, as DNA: TGTGCCAGCAGTTTAGGGACTCCCCCAGCCAGGGGAGAGACCCAGTACTTC. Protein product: CASSLGTPPARGETQYF.

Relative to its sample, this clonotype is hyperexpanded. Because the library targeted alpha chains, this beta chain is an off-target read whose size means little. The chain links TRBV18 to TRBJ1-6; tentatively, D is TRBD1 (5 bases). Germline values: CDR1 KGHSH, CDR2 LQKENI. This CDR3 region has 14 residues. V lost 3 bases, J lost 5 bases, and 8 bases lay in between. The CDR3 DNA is TGTGCCAGCTCACCTGGGGGAGATAATTCACCCCTCCACTTT. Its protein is CASSPGGDNSPLHF.

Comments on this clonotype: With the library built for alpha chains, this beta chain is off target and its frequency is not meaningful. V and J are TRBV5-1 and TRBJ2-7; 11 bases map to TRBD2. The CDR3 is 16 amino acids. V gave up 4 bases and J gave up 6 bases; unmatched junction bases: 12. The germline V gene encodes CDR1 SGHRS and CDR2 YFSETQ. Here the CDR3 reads CASSLPSGGLSGEQYF. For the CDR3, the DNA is TGCGCCAGCAGCCTTCCTAGCGGGGGGCTTTCTGGCGAGCAGTACTTC. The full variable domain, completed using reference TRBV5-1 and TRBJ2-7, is KAGVTQTPRYLIKTRGQQVTLSCSPISGHRSVSWYQQTPGQGLQFLFEYFSETQRNKGNFPGRFSGRQFSNSRSEMNVSTLELGDSALYLCASSLPSGGLSGEQYFGPGTRLTVT.

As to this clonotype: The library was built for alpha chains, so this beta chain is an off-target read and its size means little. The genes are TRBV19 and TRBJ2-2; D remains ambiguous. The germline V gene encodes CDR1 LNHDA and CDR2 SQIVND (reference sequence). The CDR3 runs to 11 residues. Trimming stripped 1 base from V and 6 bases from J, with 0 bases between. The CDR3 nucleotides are TGTGCCAGTAGTATAGCCGGGGAGCTGTTTTTT. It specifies CASSIAGELFF.